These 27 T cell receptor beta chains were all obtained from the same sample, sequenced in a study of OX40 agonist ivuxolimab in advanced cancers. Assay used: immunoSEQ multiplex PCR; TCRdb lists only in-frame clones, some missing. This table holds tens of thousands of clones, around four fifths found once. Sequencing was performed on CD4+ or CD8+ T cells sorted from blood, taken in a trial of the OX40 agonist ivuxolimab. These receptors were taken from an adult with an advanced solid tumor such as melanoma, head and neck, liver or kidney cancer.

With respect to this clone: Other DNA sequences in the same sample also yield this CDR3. The CDR3: CASSEALQGSYGYTF. The CDR3 bases are TGTGCCAGCAGTGAAGCTCTACAGGGATCCTATGGCTACACCTTC. The chain has TRBV6-1 and TRBJ1-2, with D possibly being TRBD1 (6 bases). This CDR3 region has 15 residues. Germline loops: CDR1 MNHNS, CDR2 SASEGT. V lost 0 bases to trimming and J lost 4 bases, with 12 bases between them.

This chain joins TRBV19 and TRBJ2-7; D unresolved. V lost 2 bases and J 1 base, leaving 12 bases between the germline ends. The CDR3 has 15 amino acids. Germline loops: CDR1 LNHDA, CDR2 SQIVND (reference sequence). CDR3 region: CASSIRAGSSYEQYV. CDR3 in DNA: TGTGCCAGTAGTATACGGGCAGGTTCTTCCTACGAGCAGTACGTC.

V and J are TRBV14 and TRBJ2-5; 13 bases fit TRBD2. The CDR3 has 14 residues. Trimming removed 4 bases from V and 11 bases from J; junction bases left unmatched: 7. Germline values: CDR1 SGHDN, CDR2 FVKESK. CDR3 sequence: CASSLGLAGAAQYF. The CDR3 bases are TGTGCCAGCAGCCTTGGACTAGCGGGGGCGGCTCAGTACTTC.

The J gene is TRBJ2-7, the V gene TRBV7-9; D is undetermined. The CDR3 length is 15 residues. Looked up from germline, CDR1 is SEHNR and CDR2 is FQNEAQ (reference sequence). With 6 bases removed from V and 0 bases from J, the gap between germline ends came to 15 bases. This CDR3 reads CASRLDAASSYEQYF. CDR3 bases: TGTGCCAGCAGACTGGACGCGGCGAGCTCCTACGAGCAGTACTTC.

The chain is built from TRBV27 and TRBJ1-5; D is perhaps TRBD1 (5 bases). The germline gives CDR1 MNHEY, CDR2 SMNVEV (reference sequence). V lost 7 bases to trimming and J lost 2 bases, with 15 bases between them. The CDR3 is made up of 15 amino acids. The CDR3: CASTTSQGGNQPQHF. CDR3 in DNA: TGTGCCAGCACCACCTCTCAGGGTGGCAATCAGCCCCAGCATTTT.

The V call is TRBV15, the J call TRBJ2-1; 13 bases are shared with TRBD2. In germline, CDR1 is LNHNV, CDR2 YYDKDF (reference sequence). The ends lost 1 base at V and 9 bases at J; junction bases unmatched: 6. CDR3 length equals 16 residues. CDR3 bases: TGTGCCACCAGCAGAGCCGGGACTAGCGGGGCAGGTGAGCAGTTCTTC. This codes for CATSRAGTSGAGEQFF. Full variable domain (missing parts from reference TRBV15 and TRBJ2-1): DAMVIQNPRYQVTQFGKPVTLSCSQTLNHNVMYWYQQKSSQAPKLLFHYYDKDFNNEADTPDNFQSRRPNTSFCFLDIRSPGLGDTAMYLCATSRAGTSGAGEQFFGPGTRLTVL.

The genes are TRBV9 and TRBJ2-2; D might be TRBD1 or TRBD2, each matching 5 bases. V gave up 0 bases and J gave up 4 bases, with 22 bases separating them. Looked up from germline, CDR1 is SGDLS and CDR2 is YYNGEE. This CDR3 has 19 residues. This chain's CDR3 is CASSVAYGAPGPRTGELFF. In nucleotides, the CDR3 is TGTGCCAGCAGCGTAGCCTACGGGGCCCCAGGGCCTCGCACCGGGGAGCTGTTTTTT.

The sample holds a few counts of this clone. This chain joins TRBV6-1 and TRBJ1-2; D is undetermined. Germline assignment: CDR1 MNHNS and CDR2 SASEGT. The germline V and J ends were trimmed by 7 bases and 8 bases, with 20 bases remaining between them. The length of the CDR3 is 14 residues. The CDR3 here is CASIESRGRVGYTF. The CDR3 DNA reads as TGTGCCAGCATCGAAAGTAGAGGGCGGGTCGGCTACACCTTC.

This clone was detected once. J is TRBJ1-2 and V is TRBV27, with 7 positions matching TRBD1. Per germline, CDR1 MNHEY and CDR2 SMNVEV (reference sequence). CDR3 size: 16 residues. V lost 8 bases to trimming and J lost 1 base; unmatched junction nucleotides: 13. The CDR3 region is CASGGGPTSINYGYTF. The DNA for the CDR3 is TGTGCCAGCGGAGGGGGCCCAACAAGCATTAACTATGGCTACACCTTC.

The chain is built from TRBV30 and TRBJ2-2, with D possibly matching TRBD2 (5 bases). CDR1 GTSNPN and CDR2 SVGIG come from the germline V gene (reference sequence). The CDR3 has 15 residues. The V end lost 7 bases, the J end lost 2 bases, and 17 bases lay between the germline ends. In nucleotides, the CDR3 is TGTGCCTCCTCGCCACGGGCGGGTAACACCGGGGAGCTGTTTTTT. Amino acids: CASSPRAGNTGELFF.

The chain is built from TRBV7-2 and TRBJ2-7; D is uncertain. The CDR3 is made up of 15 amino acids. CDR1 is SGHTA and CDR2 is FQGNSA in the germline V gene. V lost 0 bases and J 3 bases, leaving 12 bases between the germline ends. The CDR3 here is CASSLAGRHSYEQYV. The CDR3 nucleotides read TGTGCCAGCAGCTTAGCTGGCCGACATAGCTACGAGCAGTACGTC.

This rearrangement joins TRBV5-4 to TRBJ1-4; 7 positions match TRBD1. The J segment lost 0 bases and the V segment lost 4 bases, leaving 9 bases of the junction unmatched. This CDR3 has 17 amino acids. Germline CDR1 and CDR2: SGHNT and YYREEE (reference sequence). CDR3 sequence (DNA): TGTGCCAGCAGCAGGGACAGAGGGGAAGCAACTAATGAAAAACTGTTTTTT. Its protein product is CASSRDRGEATNEKLFF.

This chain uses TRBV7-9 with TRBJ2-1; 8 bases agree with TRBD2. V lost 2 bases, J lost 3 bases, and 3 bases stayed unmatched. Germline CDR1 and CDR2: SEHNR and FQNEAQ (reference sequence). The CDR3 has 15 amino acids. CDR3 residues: CASSLPGTSYNEQFF. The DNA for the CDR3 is TGTGCCAGCAGCTTACCCGGGACTAGCTACAATGAGCAGTTCTTC.

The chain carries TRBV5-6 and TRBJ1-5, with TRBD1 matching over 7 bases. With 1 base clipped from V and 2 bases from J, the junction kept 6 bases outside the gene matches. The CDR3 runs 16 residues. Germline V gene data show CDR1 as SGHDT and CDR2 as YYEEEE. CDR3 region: CASSLSTGQRNQPQHF. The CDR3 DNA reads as TGTGCCAGCAGCTTGTCGACAGGGCAGCGCAATCAGCCCCAGCATTTT.

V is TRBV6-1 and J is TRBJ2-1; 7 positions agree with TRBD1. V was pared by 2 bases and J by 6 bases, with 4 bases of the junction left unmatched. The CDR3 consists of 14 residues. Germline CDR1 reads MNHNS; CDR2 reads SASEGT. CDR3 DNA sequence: TGTGCCAGCAGTGAACCCAGACAGGGCAATGAGCAGTTCTTC. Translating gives CASSEPRQGNEQFF.

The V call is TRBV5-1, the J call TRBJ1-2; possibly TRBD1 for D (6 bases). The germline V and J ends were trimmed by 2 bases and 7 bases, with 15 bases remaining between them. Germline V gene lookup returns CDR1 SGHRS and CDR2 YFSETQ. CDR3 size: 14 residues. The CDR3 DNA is TGCGCCAGCAGCTTAATGGACAGTAGGGCTGGCTACACCTTC. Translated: CASSLMDSRAGYTF.

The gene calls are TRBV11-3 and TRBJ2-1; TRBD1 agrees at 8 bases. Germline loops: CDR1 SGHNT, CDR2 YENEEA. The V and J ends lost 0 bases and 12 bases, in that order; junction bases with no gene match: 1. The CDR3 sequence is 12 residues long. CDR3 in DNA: TGTGCCAGCAGCTTAGACGGACAGGGGCAGTTCTTC. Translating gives CASSLDGQGQFF.

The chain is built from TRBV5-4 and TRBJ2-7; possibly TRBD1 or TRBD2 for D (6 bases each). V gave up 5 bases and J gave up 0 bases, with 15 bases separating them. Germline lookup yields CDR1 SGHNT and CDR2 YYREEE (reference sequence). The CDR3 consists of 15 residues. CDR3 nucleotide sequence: TGTGCCAGCAGTGGGGGGCGACGGAACTCCTACGAGCAGTACGTC. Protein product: CASSGGRRNSYEQYV.

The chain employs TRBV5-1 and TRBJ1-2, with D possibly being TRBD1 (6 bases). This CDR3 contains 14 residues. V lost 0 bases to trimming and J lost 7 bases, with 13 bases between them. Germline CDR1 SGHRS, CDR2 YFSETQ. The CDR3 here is CASSLVIGGFGYTF. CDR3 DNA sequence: TGCGCCAGCAGCTTGGTGATAGGGGGATTTGGCTACACCTTC.

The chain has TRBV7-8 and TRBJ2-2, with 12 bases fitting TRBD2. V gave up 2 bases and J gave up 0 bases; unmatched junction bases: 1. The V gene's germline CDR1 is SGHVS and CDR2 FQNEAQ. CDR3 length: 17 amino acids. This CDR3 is CASSLTSGRPNTGELFF. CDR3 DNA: TGTGCCAGCAGCTTAACTAGCGGGAGGCCGAACACCGGGGAGCTGTTTTTT.

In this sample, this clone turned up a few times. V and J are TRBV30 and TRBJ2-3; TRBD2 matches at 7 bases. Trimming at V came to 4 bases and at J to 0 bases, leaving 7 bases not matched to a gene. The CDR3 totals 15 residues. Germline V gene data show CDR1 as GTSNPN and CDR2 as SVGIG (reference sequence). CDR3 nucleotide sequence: TGTGCCTGGACCACTAGCGCATCTAGCACAGATACGCAGTATTTT. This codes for CAWTTSASSTDTQYF.

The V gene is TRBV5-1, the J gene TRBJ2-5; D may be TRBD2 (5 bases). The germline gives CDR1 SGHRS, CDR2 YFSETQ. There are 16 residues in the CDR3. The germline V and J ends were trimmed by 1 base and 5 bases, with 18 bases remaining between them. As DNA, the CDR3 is TGCGCCAGCAGCTTGTATATGGGGATATCGGGGGAGACCCAGTACTTC. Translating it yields CASSLYMGISGETQYF.

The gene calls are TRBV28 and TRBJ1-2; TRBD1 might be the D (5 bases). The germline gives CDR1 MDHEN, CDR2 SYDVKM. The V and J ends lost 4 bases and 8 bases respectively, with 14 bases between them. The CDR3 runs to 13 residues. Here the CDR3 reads CASSSQGFTGYTF. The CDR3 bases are TGTGCCAGCAGTTCCCAGGGATTTACCGGCTACACCTTC.

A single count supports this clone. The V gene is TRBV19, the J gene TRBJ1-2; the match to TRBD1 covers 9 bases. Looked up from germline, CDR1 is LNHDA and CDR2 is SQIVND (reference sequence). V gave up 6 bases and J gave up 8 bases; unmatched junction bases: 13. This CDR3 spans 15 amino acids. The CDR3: CASRRLTGTGYGYTF. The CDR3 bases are TGTGCCAGTAGACGACTAACCGGGACAGGGTACGGCTACACCTTC.

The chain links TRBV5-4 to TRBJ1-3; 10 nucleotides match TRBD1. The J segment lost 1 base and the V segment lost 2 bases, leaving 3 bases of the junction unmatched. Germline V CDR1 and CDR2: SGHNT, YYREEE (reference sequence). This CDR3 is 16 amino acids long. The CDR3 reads CASSFRDRGSGNTIYF. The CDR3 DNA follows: TGTGCCAGCAGCTTCCGGGACAGGGGATCTGGAAACACCATATATTTT.

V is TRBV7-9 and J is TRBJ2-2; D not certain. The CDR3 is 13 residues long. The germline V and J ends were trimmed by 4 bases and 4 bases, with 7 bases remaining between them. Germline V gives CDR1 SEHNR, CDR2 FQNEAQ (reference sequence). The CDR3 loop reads CASSSGSTGELFF. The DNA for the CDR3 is TGTGCCAGCAGCTCTGGGTCCACCGGGGAGCTGTTTTTT.

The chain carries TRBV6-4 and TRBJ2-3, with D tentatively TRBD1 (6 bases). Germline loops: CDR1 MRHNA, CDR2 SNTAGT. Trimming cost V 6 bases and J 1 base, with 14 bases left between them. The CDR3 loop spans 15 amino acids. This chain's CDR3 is CASSAGTPGTDTQYF. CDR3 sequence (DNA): TGTGCCAGCAGCGCCGGGACACCTGGCACAGATACGCAGTATTTT.